This TCR beta chain derives from a study of T cells after yellow fever vaccination. Germline V gene data show CDR1 as LGHNA and CDR2 as YSLEER. The CDR3 loop spans 18 amino acids. V was trimmed by 0 bases and J by 2 bases, leaving 17 bases between them. TCRdb analysed the 5' RACE reads with MiXCR anew, one entry per CDR3 protein. The sample yields roughly 110,000 distinct CDR3 sequences, more than 7.5% seen once. There are a few counts of this clonotype. The source was CD8+ T cells sorted from PBMCs, collected 45 days after the yellow fever booster vaccination. This clonotype originated in a man younger than 45 who received the YFV17D yellow fever vaccine. The V gene is TRBV4-3, the J gene TRBJ2-1; D tentatively fits TRBD1 or TRBD2 (5 bases each). The CDR3 nucleotides read TGCGCCAGCAGCCAAGATCGCCCCGGGACCTTGACCTACAATGAGCAGTTCTTC. It specifies CASSQDRPGTLTYNEQFF.